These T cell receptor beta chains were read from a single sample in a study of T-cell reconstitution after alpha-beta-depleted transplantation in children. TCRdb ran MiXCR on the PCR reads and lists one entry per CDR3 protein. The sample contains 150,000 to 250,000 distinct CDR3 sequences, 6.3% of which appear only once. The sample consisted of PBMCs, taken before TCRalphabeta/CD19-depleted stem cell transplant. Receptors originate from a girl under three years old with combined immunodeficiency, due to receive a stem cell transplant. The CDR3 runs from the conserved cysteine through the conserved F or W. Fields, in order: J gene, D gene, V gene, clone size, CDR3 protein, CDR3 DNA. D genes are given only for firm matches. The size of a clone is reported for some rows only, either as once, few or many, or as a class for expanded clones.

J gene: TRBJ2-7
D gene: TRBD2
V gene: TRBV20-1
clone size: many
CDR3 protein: CSASSYLAGVSYEQYF
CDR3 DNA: TGCAGTGCTTCTTCCTATCTAGCGGGGGTATCCTACGAGCAGTACTTC

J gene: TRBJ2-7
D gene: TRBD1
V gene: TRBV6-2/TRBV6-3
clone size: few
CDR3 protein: CASREGAAYEQYF
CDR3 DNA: TGTGCCAGCCGTGAGGGGGCGGCCTACGAGCAGTACTTC

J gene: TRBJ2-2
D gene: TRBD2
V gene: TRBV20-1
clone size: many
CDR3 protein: CSARTSGNTGELFF
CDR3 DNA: TGCAGTGCTAGAACTAGCGGCAACACCGGGGAGCTGTTTTTT

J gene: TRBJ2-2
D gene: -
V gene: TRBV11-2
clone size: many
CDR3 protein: CASSFKQASTGELFF
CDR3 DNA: TGTGCCAGCAGCTTTAAGCAGGCGTCCACCGGGGAGCTGTTTTTT

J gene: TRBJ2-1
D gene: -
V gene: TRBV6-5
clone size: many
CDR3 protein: CASTDTSHYSSYNEQFF
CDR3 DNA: TGTGCCAGCACCGACACATCGCACTACAGCTCCTACAATGAGCAGTTCTTC

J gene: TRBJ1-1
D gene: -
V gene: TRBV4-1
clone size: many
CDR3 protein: CASSPRAEAFF
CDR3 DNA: TGCGCCAGCAGCCCACGGGCGGAAGCTTTCTTT

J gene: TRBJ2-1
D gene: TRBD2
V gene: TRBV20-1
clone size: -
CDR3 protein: CSASGGSGTNNEQFF
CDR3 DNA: TGCAGTGCCTCGGGCGGTAGCGGGACCAACAATGAGCAGTTCTTC

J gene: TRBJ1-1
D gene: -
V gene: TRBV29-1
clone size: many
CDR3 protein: CSVEGGLMNTEAFF
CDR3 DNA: TGCAGCGTTGAGGGAGGACTAATGAACACTGAAGCTTTCTTT

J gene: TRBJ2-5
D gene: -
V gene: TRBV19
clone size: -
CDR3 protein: CASSPISGTLQETQYF
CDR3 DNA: TGTGCCAGTAGTCCCATAAGTGGGACCCTACAAGAGACCCAGTACTTC

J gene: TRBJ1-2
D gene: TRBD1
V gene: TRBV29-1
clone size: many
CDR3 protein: CSVGDPGTATNYGYTF
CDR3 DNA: TGCAGCGTTGGGGACCCTGGGACAGCCACTAACTATGGCTACACCTTC

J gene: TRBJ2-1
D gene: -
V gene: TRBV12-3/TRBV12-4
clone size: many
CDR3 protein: CASSRSELGYNEQFF
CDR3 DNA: TGTGCCAGCAGCAGATCAGAGTTGGGGTACAATGAGCAGTTCTTC

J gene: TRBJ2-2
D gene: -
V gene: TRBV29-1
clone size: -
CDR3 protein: CSVDGRVTGELFF
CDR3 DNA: TGCAGCGTTGACGGGAGAGTCACCGGGGAGCTGTTTTTT

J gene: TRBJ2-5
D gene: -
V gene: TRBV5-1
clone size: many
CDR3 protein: CASSFWDSQETQYF
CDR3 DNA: TGCGCCAGCAGCTTTTGGGACTCACAAGAGACCCAGTACTTC

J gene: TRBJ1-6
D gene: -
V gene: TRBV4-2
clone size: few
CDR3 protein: CASSLAGGGNSPLHF
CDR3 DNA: TGTGCCAGCAGCCTCGCTGGAGGGGGTAATTCACCCCTCCACTTT

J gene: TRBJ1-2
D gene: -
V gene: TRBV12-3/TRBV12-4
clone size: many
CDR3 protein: CASSFSGGDGYTF
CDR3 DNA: TGTGCCAGCAGTTTTTCGGGGGGCGATGGCTACACCTTC

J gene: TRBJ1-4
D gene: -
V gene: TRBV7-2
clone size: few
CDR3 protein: CASSTRTETNEKLFF
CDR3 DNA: TGTGCCAGCAGCACCCGGACAGAAACTAATGAAAAACTGTTTTTT

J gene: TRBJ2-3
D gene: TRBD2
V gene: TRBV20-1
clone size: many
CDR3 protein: CSARVAGDTDTQYF
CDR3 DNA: TGCAGTGCTAGAGTAGCGGGGGACACAGATACGCAGTATTTT

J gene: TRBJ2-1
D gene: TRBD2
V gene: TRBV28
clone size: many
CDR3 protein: CASSPTLAGDLSYNEQFF
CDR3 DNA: TGTGCCAGCAGCCCAACACTAGCGGGAGACCTCTCCTACAATGAGCAGTTCTTC

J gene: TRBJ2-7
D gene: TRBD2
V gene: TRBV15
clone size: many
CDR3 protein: CATSREKPLAGGPSYEQYF
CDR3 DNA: TGTGCCACCAGCAGAGAGAAGCCCCTAGCGGGGGGGCCTTCCTACGAGCAGTACTTC

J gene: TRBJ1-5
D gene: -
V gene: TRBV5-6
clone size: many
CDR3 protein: CASSSRPLDSNQPQHF
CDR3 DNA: TGTGCCAGCAGCTCGAGACCCCTCGATAGCAATCAGCCCCAGCATTTT

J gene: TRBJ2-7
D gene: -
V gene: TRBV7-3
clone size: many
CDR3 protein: CASSSNPMGEQYF
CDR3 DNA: TGTGCCAGCAGCTCCAATCCCATGGGCGAGCAGTACTTC

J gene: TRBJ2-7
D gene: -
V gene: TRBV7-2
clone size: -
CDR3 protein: CASSLGRDSYEQYF
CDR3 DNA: TGTGCCAGCAGCTTAGGGCGGGACTCCTACGAGCAGTACTTC

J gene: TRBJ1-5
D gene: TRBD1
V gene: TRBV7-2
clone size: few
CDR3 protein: CASSPGQYPNQPQHF
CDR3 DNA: TGTGCCAGCAGCCCGGGACAGTACCCGAATCAGCCCCAGCATTTT

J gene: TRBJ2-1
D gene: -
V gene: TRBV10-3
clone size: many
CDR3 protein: CAISESGNEQFF
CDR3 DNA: TGTGCCATCAGTGAGTCTGGCAATGAGCAGTTCTTC

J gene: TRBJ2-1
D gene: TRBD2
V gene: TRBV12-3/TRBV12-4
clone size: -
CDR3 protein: CASSPLPSGENYNEQFF
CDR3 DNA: TGTGCCAGCAGTCCATTACCTAGCGGAGAAAACTACAATGAGCAGTTCTTC

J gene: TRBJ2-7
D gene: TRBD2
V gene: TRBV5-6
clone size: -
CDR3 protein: CASSIGTSGGTLYEQYF
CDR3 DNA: TGTGCCAGCAGCATCGGGACTAGCGGGGGGACCCTCTACGAGCAGTACTTC

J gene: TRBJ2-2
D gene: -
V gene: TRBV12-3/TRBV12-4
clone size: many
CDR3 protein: CASSLVRTTGELFF
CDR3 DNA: TGTGCCAGCAGTTTGGTCCGAACGACCGGGGAGCTGTTTTTT

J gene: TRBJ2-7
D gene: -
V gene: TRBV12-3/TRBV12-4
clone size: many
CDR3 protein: CASSSPLDTYEQYF
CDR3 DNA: TGTGCCAGCAGTTCCCCACTTGATACCTACGAGCAGTACTTC

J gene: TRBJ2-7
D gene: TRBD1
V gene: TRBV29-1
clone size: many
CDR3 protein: CSVRQGNYEQYF
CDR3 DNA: TGCAGCGTGCGACAGGGGAACTACGAGCAGTACTTC

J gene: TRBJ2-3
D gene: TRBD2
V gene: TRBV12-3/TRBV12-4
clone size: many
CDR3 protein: CASASGIDTQYF
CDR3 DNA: TGTGCCAGCGCTAGCGGGATTGATACGCAGTATTTT

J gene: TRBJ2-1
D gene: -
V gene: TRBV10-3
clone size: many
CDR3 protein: CAISESNVYSGGGKNNEQFF
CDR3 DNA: TGTGCCATCAGTGAGTCGAACGTATACAGCGGTGGGGGGAAAAACAATGAGCAGTTCTTC

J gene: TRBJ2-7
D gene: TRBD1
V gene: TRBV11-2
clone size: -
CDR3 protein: CASSVGQGRYEQYF
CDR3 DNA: TGTGCCAGCAGCGTAGGACAGGGTAGATACGAGCAGTACTTC

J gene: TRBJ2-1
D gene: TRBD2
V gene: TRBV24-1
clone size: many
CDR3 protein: CATSGLAGTYNEQFF
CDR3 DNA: TGTGCCACCAGTGGGCTAGCGGGGACCTACAATGAGCAGTTCTTC

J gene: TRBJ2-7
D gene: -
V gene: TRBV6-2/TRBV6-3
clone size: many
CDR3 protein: CASSYGLGMEQYF
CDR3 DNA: TGTGCCAGCAGTTACGGGCTGGGGATGGAGCAGTACTTC

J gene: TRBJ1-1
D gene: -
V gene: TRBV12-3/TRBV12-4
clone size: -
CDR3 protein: CASTLGHPGNTEAFF
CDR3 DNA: TGTGCCAGCACCCTGGGACACCCCGGGAACACTGAAGCTTTCTTT

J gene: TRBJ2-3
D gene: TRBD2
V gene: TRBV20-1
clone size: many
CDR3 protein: CSAPGRERTDTQYF
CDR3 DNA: TGCAGTGCCCCGGGGAGGGAACGGACAGATACGCAGTATTTT

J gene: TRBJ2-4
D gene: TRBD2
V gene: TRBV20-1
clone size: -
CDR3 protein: CSARGGGETRLAKNIQYF
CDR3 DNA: TGCAGTGCCCGCGGCGGGGGGGAGACCCGACTAGCCAAAAACATTCAGTACTTC